This is a list of T cell receptor beta chains from one sample in a study of CD4 and CD8 cells across lung adenocarcinoma regions. TCRdb ran MiXCR on the PCR reads and lists one entry per CDR3 protein. The sample contains around 15,000 distinct CDR3 sequences, around 52% of which appear only once. The sample consisted of CD8+ T cells from the center of a lung tumor. Source of these receptors: a female donor with lung adenocarcinoma. The CD4 and CD8 labels of this study may be unreliable. The CDR3 runs from the conserved cysteine through the conserved F or W. A D gene is named only where the DNA matches it firmly. Not every row has a clone size; where given, it reads once, few, many or a size class.

once	TRBV10-1	TRBJ2-1	-	TGCGCCAGCAGTGAGTCGATATATCGGGACGGCTCCTACAATGAGCAGTTCTTC	CASSESIYRDGSYNEQFF
-	TRBV6-1	TRBJ2-3	-	TGTGGCAGCGGGTCGGGGACGAGAGGGGAAAATATTCAGTATTTT	CGSGSGTRGENIQYF
-	TRBV6-8	TRBJ2-3	-	TGTGCGAGCAGCTACTCGGGGATCGGAGACAAAAATACGCAGTATTTC	CASSYSGIGDKNTQYF
-	TRBV7-2	TRBJ2-7	-	TGTGCCAGCAGCGTGACTGGGACTTCCCTCTCCTACGAGCAGTACTTC	CASSVTGTSLSYEQYF
-	TRBV6-1	TRBJ2-4	TRBD1	TGCCGCGGCAGGGGGCCGTGGGCCAAAAACACGCAGTATTTC	CRGRGPWAKNTQYF
-	TRBV10-3	TRBJ2-4	-	TGTCGCGTCTCGGGGCTGTTAGTCAAAGATACGCAGTACTTC	CRVSGLLVKDTQYF
few	TRBV6-5	TRBJ2-5	TRBD1	TGTGCCAGCAGTTTCCCTGGACAGGGGGAGACCCAGTACTTC	CASSFPGQGETQYF
-	TRBV6-1	TRBJ2-3	-	TGTGCGAGCAGTCCCACGGGGCACCGAGCCAAAGACATGCAGTACTTT	CASSPTGHRAKDMQYF
many	TRBV27	TRBJ2-2	-	TGTGCCAGCAGTTCAGATTTGGGGGCAGACACCGGGGAGCTGTTTTTT	CASSSDLGADTGELFF
-	TRBV12-3/TRBV12-4	TRBJ2-3	TRBD2	TGTGCCAGCAGTATCGATCTAGCGGCTAGGAATACGCAGTATTTT	CASSIDLAARNTQYF
-	TRBV4-1	TRBJ2-5	TRBD2	TGCGCCAGCAGCCAAGCGGACGGGGGGGGGGGAGGCAAAGAGACCCAGTACTTC	CASSQADGGGGGKETQYF
many	TRBV7-9	TRBJ2-5	TRBD1	TGTGCCAGCAGCACGGGACAGCCACAAGAGACCCAGTACTTC	CASSTGQPQETQYF
few	TRBV6-4	TRBJ2-3	-	TGTGCCAGCAGTGACCGGGTCACAGATACGCAGTATTTT	CASSDRVTDTQYF
many	TRBV6-5	TRBJ1-2	TRBD1	TGTGCCAGCAGTTACTCCGGGACAGGAAGCTATGGCTACACCTTC	CASSYSGTGSYGYTF
few	TRBV30	TRBJ1-6	-	TGTGCCTGGAGAACGGCAGGGGCCCTTAGTTCACCCCTCCACTTT	CAWRTAGALSSPLHF
-	TRBV5-4	TRBJ2-7	TRBD1	TGTGCCAGCAGCCAAGTAGGGACAGGGACCTACGAGCAGTACTTC	CASSQVGTGTYEQYF
-	TRBV10-3	TRBJ2-3	-	TGTGCCGGGGGGTCCGGGGGCAGCGGGCAAGATACGCAGTATTTC	CAGGSGGSGQDTQYF
-	TRBV9	TRBJ2-7	-	TGTGCCAGCAGCGTAGGGAGGGACATTTCCTACGAGCAGTACTTC	CASSVGRDISYEQYF
-	TRBV10-3	TRBJ2-3	-	TGTGCGGGCCCGGCGGAGCGAATCGAAGATACGCAGTATTTC	CAGPAERIEDTQYF
-	TRBV4-1	TRBJ2-5	TRBD2	TGCGCCAGCAGCCAAGCGGGGCGGGGGGGCGGTGACAAAGATACCCAGTACTTT	CASSQAGRGGGDKDTQYF
-	TRBV6-4	TRBJ2-3	-	TGTGCCAGCAGTGACTCGGGTATGGGGGGCACAGACACGCAGTATTTC	CASSDSGMGGTDTQYF
-	TRBV27	TRBJ1-5	-	TGTGCCAGCAGTCCGACCGGGGCCCAATATCAGCCCCAGCATTTT	CASSPTGAQYQPQHF